The 27 T cell receptor beta chains below come from one sample, sequenced in a study of control samples from healthy donors and cancer patients. Assay: immunoSEQ multiplex PCR; the TCRdb copy retains only in-frame clones and omits some. Found here are some 130,000 clones, approximately 94% of them singletons; the top ten hold around 3.6%. The sample taken for sequencing was blood. The receptors originated from a man aged 25-40 years in good health.

This clone is a singleton in its sample. CDR3: CARSRGISPDTQYF. The DNA of the CDR3 is TGTGCCCGCTCCCGGGGCATCAGCCCAGATACGCAGTATTTT. This sequence joins TRBV11-2 and TRBJ2-3; D tentatively reads TRBD1 or TRBD2 (5 bases each). V shed 11 bases and J shed 4 bases, with 19 bases lying between them. The V gene's germline CDR1 is SGHAT and CDR2 FQNNGV. The CDR3 length is 14 residues.

The chain has TRBV27 and TRBJ1-1, with a weak D call TRBD1 (5 bases). This CDR3 is 13 amino acids long. Germline assignment: CDR1 MNHEY and CDR2 SMNVEV (reference sequence). With 1 base removed from V and 8 bases from J, the gap between germline ends came to 11 bases. The CDR3 bases are TGTGCCAGCAGTTTATTGGGCGGACACGAAGCTTTCTTT. Translated: CASSLLGGHEAFF.

The sample holds one count of this clone. This sequence joins TRBV12-3 or TRBV12-4 and TRBJ1-2; D unclear. The CDR3 spans 12 residues. Trimming stripped 2 bases from V and 6 bases from J, with 7 bases between. CDR3 in amino acids: CASSLTSNGYTF. CDR3 DNA sequence: TGTGCCAGCAGTTTAACCAGCAATGGCTACACCTTC.

The chain carries TRBV19 and TRBJ1-1; D gene unclear. V gave up 5 bases and J gave up 0 bases, with 13 bases separating them. In germline, CDR1 is LNHDA, CDR2 SQIVND (reference sequence). CDR3 length: 15 residues. The DNA for the CDR3 is TGTGCCAGTAGTGTGGGCCTGCCGATGAACACTGAAGCTTTCTTT. It specifies CASSVGLPMNTEAFF.

The rearrangement joins TRBV29-1 to TRBJ1-1; unclear D gene. The V gene lost 0 bases and the J gene lost 5 bases, with 16 bases spanning the gap. CDR1 and CDR2 (germline): SQVTM, ANQGSEA. This CDR3 has 15 residues. The CDR3 nucleotides read TGCAGCGTTGAAGATCTTCCAGGTGACTGGACTGAAGCTTTCTTT. It codes for CSVEDLPGDWTEAFF.

This chain joins TRBV5-6 and TRBJ1-3; D is ambiguous. The germline gives CDR1 SGHDT, CDR2 YYEEEE. This CDR3 comprises 13 residues. Trimming left V 0 bases short and J 4 bases short, with 5 bases between. CDR3 sequence reads: CASSLETGNTIYF. CDR3 nucleotide sequence: TGTGCCAGCAGCTTGGAGACAGGAAACACCATATATTTT.

The rearrangement uses TRBV9 and TRBJ2-7, with 12 bases identical to TRBD1. This CDR3 has 14 amino acids. The V gene's germline CDR1 is SGDLS and CDR2 YYNGEE. V shed 4 bases, J shed 5 bases, and the junction held 4 bases outside the gene matches. CDR3 protein: CASSPGTGGHEQYF. The DNA for the CDR3 is TGTGCCAGCAGCCCTGGGACAGGGGGCCACGAGCAGTACTTC.

V usage is TRBV6-6 and J usage is TRBJ1-1; D perhaps matches TRBD1 (5 bases). Germline CDR1 MNHNY, CDR2 SVGAGI (reference sequence). Trimming pared 7 bases from V and 1 base from J, leaving 16 bases between. The CDR3 contains 15 residues. CDR3 nucleotides: TGTGCCAGCACTTCAATTCCGGGACGGAACACTGAAGCTTTCTTT. Its protein is CASTSIPGRNTEAFF.

The chain has TRBV7-2 and TRBJ2-7; 11 positions match TRBD2. J gave up 2 bases and V 5 bases, and 8 bases lay outside the gene matches. The CDR3 runs to 16 residues. Germline V CDR1 and CDR2: SGHTA, FQGNSA. CDR3: CASSKASGGTTYEQYF. CDR3 nucleotides: TGTGCCAGCAGCAAGGCTAGCGGGGGGACGACCTACGAGCAGTACTTC.

This rearrangement joins TRBV7-9 to TRBJ2-5; TRBD2 might be the D (6 bases). From germline, CDR1 is SEHNR and CDR2 FQNEAQ (reference sequence). The CDR3 is made up of 17 amino acids. The V gene lost 5 bases and the J gene lost 0 bases, with 19 bases spanning the gap. Here the CDR3 DNA reads TGTGCCAGCAGCGCCGGGGGAAGGGTGGGGTACCAAGAGACCCAGTACTTC. The encoded protein is CASSAGGRVGYQETQYF. Full variable domain (outside the CDR3, taken from reference TRBV7-9 and TRBJ2-5): DTGVSQNPRHKITKRGQNVTFRCDPISEHNRLYWYRQTLGQGPEFLTYFQNEAQLEKSRLLSDRFSAERPKGSFSTLEIQRTEQGDSAMYLCASSAGGRVGYQETQYFGPGTRLLVL.

The V call is TRBV6-5, the J call TRBJ2-1; the match to TRBD2 covers 10 bases. The germline V gene encodes CDR1 MNHEY and CDR2 SVGAGI. The CDR3 extends over 14 amino acids. V dropped 6 bases and J dropped 9; count of bases not matched to a gene: 8. This CDR3 reads CASRPGLASREQFF. For the CDR3, the DNA is TGTGCCAGCAGGCCGGGACTAGCGAGTCGTGAGCAGTTCTTC.

The chain combines TRBV5-1 with TRBJ1-2; tentative D call: TRBD1 (6 bases). V gave up 2 bases and J gave up 6 bases, with 11 bases separating them. Germline CDR1 and CDR2: SGHRS and YFSETQ. The CDR3 length is 13 residues. The CDR3 loop is CASSLEGGHGYTF. Here the CDR3 DNA reads TGCGCCAGCAGCTTAGAGGGGGGCCATGGCTACACCTTC.

V gene TRBV24-1 combines with J gene TRBJ2-2; D is undetermined. The germline gives CDR1 KGHDR, CDR2 SFDVKD. The CDR3 sequence is 14 residues long. The V end lost 0 bases, the J end lost 5 bases, and 6 bases lay between the germline ends. This chain's CDR3 is CATSDLQRTGELFF. CDR3 coding DNA: TGTGCCACCAGTGATTTGCAAAGGACCGGGGAGCTGTTTTTT.

The chain has TRBV7-6 and TRBJ2-1; 12 bases match TRBD2. The V and J ends lost 0 bases and 7 bases, in that order; junction bases with no gene match: 7. CDR1 is SGHVS, CDR2 FNYEAQ, per germline. This CDR3 is 17 amino acids long. The CDR3 DNA reads TGTGCCAGCAGCTTAGCGGGGCTAGCGGGGGGGATAAATGAGCAGTTCTTC. This encodes CASSLAGLAGGINEQFF.

In its sample, this clone was seen once. This sequence joins TRBV2 and TRBJ1-1, with D possibly matching TRBD1 (5 bases). This CDR3 comprises 15 residues. V lost 3 bases and J 1 base, leaving 12 bases between the germline ends. The V gene's germline CDR1 is SNHLY and CDR2 FYNNEI. CDR3 sequence (DNA): TGTGCCAGCAGTGAGGGAGGGGCTGGGAACACTGAAGCTTTCTTT. Protein product: CASSEGGAGNTEAFF.

The chain employs TRBV9 and TRBJ1-1; D might be TRBD1 (6 bases). This CDR3 contains 16 residues. V lost 0 bases and J lost 2, with 14 bases in between. The germline V gene has CDR1 SGDLS and CDR2 YYNGEE. The CDR3 spells CASSVGSVRGNTEAFF. In nucleotides, the CDR3 is TGTGCCAGCAGCGTAGGCTCCGTCAGGGGAAACACTGAAGCTTTCTTT.

This chain connects TRBV6-5 to TRBJ1-1; D may be TRBD1 (6 bases). V was clipped by 2 bases and J by 7 bases, with 11 bases between them. The CDR3 totals 13 residues. Germline assignment: CDR1 MNHEY and CDR2 SVGAGI. CDR3 residues: CASSYPGGGEAFF. CDR3 bases: TGTGCCAGCAGTTACCCGGGGGGCGGTGAAGCTTTCTTT.

The chain uses TRBV5-1 and TRBJ2-7; 8 bases map to TRBD2. Germline V gene sequence: CDR1 SGHRS, CDR2 YFSETQ. This CDR3 has 15 amino acids. Trimming cost V 0 bases and J 5 bases; bases outside gene matches: 7. The CDR3 DNA follows: TGCGCCAGCAGCTTGGTCGAGACTAGCGCAGACGAGCAGTACTTC. This gives the protein CASSLVETSADEQYF. The variable domain in full, with the rest retrieved from reference TRBV5-1 and TRBJ2-7, is KAGVTQTPRYLIKTRGQQVTLSCSPISGHRSVSWYQQTPGQGLQFLFEYFSETQRNKGNFPGRFSGRQFSNSRSEMNVSTLELGDSALYLCASSLVETSADEQYFGPGTRLTVT.

In its sample, this clone was seen once. The chain links TRBV5-1 to TRBJ2-2, with D possibly TRBD1 on 6 matching bases. The CDR3 has 14 residues. Germline CDR1 SGHRS, CDR2 YFSETQ. V lost 5 bases and J lost 7, with 15 bases in between. The CDR3 nucleotides are TGCGCCAGCAGGCCAGGGGTAGTTGGCGGGGAGCTGTTTTTT. Translated, it gives CASRPGVVGGELFF.

This sequence joins TRBV10-2 and TRBJ2-5; no definite D call. This CDR3 region has 13 residues. The V gene's germline CDR1 is WSHSY and CDR2 SAAADI. Trimming removed 0 bases at V and 4 bases at J, with 6 bases between. The CDR3 DNA reads as TGCGCCAGCAGTGAGTCGTATATAGAGACCCAGTACTTC. This gives the protein CASSESYIETQYF.

The V call is TRBV5-1, the J call TRBJ1-1; D ambiguous. From germline, CDR1 is SGHRS and CDR2 YFSETQ. V lost 0 bases to trimming and J lost 2 bases, with 11 bases between them. This CDR3 spans 15 amino acids. Written as DNA, the CDR3 is TGCGCCAGCAGCTTGGGCCGCGGCCCAAACACTGAAGCTTTCTTT. Amino acid sequence: CASSLGRGPNTEAFF.

In DNA, the CDR3 is TGTGCCAGCAGTCCGCAGGGGGGTGGGTCCTACGAGCAGTACTTC. Translation gives CASSPQGGGSYEQYF. This chain uses TRBV6-5 with TRBJ2-7; D may be TRBD1 (7 bases). Trimming left V 5 bases short and J 1 base short, with 15 bases between. The CDR3 is made up of 15 amino acids. Germline V gene sequence: CDR1 MNHEY, CDR2 SVGAGI.

This rearrangement joins TRBV5-6 to TRBJ1-2; D is perhaps TRBD1 (5 bases). There are 12 residues in the CDR3. V was pared by 0 bases and J by 8 bases, with 8 bases between. The germline CDR1 and CDR2 sequences are SGHDT and YYEEEE. CDR3 region: CASSLGRDGYTF. Here the CDR3 DNA reads TGTGCCAGCAGCTTGGGAAGGGACGGCTACACCTTC.

This rearrangement joins TRBV24-1 to TRBJ1-1, with D uncertain. CDR1 KGHDR and CDR2 SFDVKD come from the germline V gene. Trimming left V 4 bases short and J 1 base short, with 3 bases between. CDR3 length: 12 amino acids. CDR3 in amino acids: CATSDGNTEAFF. The DNA of the CDR3 is TGTGCCACCAGTGACGGGAACACTGAAGCTTTCTTT.

As regards this clone: Other DNA sequences in the same sample also yield this CDR3. This chain links TRBV3-1 (or the pseudogene TRBV3-2) with TRBJ1-4; the D gene is possibly TRBD1 (5 bases). Trimming pared 0 bases from V and 8 bases from J, leaving 10 bases between. This CDR3 spans 14 amino acids. CDR1 LGHDT and CDR2 YNNKEL come from the germline V gene (reference sequence). In nucleotides, the CDR3 is TGTGCCAGCAGCCAAGACCCAGGGAGAGAAAAACTGTTTTTT. It yields the protein CASSQDPGREKLFF.

This sequence joins TRBV18 and TRBJ1-1, with no clear D. V was trimmed by 4 bases and J by 0 bases, leaving 3 bases between them. This CDR3 has 12 amino acids. CDR1 and CDR2 (germline): KGHSH, LQKENI. The DNA of the CDR3 is TGTGCCAGCTCACGCATGAACACTGAAGCTTTCTTT. Translating gives CASSRMNTEAFF.

The rearrangement joins TRBV10-2 to TRBJ1-2; 9 bases are shared with TRBD1. Germline CDR1 is WSHSY and CDR2 is SAAADI. V trimming: 6 bases; J trimming: 5 bases; junction bases outside the gene matches: 10. This CDR3 has 15 residues. The CDR3 protein is CASRNTGGATYGYTF. CDR3 nucleotide sequence: TGCGCCAGCAGGAACACAGGGGGCGCAACTTATGGCTACACCTTC.